The clone carrying this T cell receptor beta chain was counted once. These data originate in a study of blood T cell repertoires in COVID-19. Overall study: The United States, Italy and Spain were the sources of the acute and convalescent COVID-19 samples. PBMCs, B-cell-depleted T cells, or T cells were the source of the cDNA or gDNA that made up the material.

Original analysis: The authors estimated nucleated cell counts from reference gene primer amplification. Using immunoSEQ multiplex PCR, the repertoire was profiled, and TCRdb retains in-frame clones only, with some absent. The V and J calls and the clone size are those of that table, but D and trimming were determined from the DNA. The sample lists under 300,000 clones; 89% were seen once. This sequence originates from a woman aged 40 to 50 who had recovered from COVID-19. The sequenced sample consisted of peripheral blood.

The CDR3 nucleotides are TGTGCCAGCAGCCACAGGGTCCATGAGCAGTTCTTC. Amino acids: CASSHRVHEQFF. The chain couples TRBV12-3 or TRBV12-4 to TRBJ2-1; maybe TRBD1 (6 bases). V was clipped by 6 bases and J by 8 bases, with 11 bases between them. This CDR3 region has 12 residues.